This T cell receptor (beta chain) was recovered during a study of technical replicates of blood from several donors. Details on this clone: Its ends do not fully match the called genes, so a read error is possible.

Germline CDR1 SEHNR, CDR2 FQNEAQ (reference sequence). The CDR3 spans 15 residues. The data were produced by immunoSEQ multiplex PCR, yet TCRdb's version contains in-frame clones alone and is incomplete. The table includes tens of thousands of clones, about 92% detected once. The TCR comes from a human donor in good health. The rearrangement uses TRBV7-9 and TRBJ2-7; TRBD1 agrees at 7 bases. Sequencing input: T cells isolated from PBMCs. CDR3 coding DNA: TGTGCCAGCAGTTTAGGACAGGCAATAGTTTACGAGCAGTACTTC. Protein product: CASSLGQAIVYEQYF.